These T cell receptor beta chains were read from a single sample in a study of T cells in Graves' hyperthyroidism and ophthalmopathy. TCRdb reanalysed the multiplex PCR reads using MiXCR and keeps one entry per CDR3 protein. The sample holds 700,000 or so distinct CDR3 sequences; about 15% are singletons and the top ten take about 8.4%. Sequenced: blood. The receptor source for this set is a young man with Graves' hyperthyroidism. Each CDR3 is given with its conserved first and last residue. A D gene is named only where the DNA matches it firmly. Clone size is stated in some rows and not others, as once, few, many or a class when expanded.

V gene	J gene	clone size	D gene	CDR3 DNA	CDR3 protein
TRBV28	TRBJ2-7	many	TRBD1	TGTGCCAGCAGTGGACAGGGGGCAGACGAGCAGTACTTC	CASSGQGADEQYF
TRBV3-1	TRBJ2-3	many	-	TGTGCCAGCAGCCAAGATCTAGAGGTGGGACCCGGCACAGATACGCAGTATTTT	CASSQDLEVGPGTDTQYF
TRBV9	TRBJ2-2	few	-	TGTGCCAGCAGCGTAGCGTGGAGCGCCTCGAACACCGGGGAGCTGTTTTTT	CASSVAWSASNTGELFF
TRBV29-1	TRBJ2-7	many	-	TGCAGCGTTGGGGGCAGGGCAAGCTCCTACGAGCAGTACTTC	CSVGGRASSYEQYF
TRBV20-1	TRBJ2-7	few	-	TGCAGTGCTAGAGAGCCCCGCGCTGGGGCCTACGAGCAGTACTTC	CSAREPRAGAYEQYF
TRBV20-1	TRBJ2-1	-	TRBD1	TGCAGTGCCTTAAACCGGGACAGTGGATACTATGAGCAGTTCTTC	CSALNRDSGYYEQFF
TRBV28	TRBJ2-1	many	-	TGTGCCAGCAGCCGAGTTGGGGCCCGGGGTAACGAGCAGTTCTTC	CASSRVGARGNEQFF
TRBV20-1	TRBJ2-7	-	TRBD2	TGCAGTGCTAATAGACTAGCGGGTATATACGAGCAGTACTTC	CSANRLAGIYEQYF
TRBV6-1	TRBJ2-2	few	-	TGTGCCAGCAGTGAAGCGGCGGGCCCGAACACCGGGGAGCTGTTTTTT	CASSEAAGPNTGELFF
TRBV2	TRBJ1-3	few	-	TGTGCCAGCAGTGACAACGGACCGAGCTCTGGAAACACCATATATTTT	CASSDNGPSSGNTIYF
TRBV20-1	TRBJ2-5	-	-	TGCAGTGCTAGACCTGGGACTGAAGAGACCCAGTACTTC	CSARPGTEETQYF
TRBV27	TRBJ1-5	many	TRBD1	TGTGCCAGCAGTTTGGGACAGGGAAACAGCAATCAGCCCCAGCATTTT	CASSLGQGNSNQPQHF
TRBV7-9	TRBJ2-1	few	-	TGTGCCAGCAGCTTACTCCCCGGGACTCAGCAGTTCTTC	CASSLLPGTQQFF
TRBV10-3	TRBJ2-7	few	-	TGTGCCATCAGCCCCGGGACGGGGTCCTACGAGCAGTACTTC	CAISPGTGSYEQYF
TRBV6-2/TRBV6-3	TRBJ2-2	-	-	TGTGCCAGCAGCCTCCAAATAGCGAACACCGGGGAGCTGTTTTTT	CASSLQIANTGELFF
TRBV20-1	TRBJ2-7	many	-	TGCAGTGCTAGATCTGGGGAAGGGTACTACGAGCAGTACTTC	CSARSGEGYYEQYF
TRBV18	TRBJ2-7	few	-	TGTGCCAGCTCACCACCGGGGACGAACGAGCAGTACTTC	CASSPPGTNEQYF
TRBV28	TRBJ1-5	many	-	TGTGCCAGCAGTTCCCCGAGGTGGGGGGATAGCAATCAGCCCCAGCATTTT	CASSSPRWGDSNQPQHF
TRBV7-2	TRBJ2-3	-	-	TGTGCCAGCAGCTTAGCCGGCCTGGGGACAGATACGCAGTATTTT	CASSLAGLGTDTQYF
TRBV11-2	TRBJ2-1	many	-	TGTGCCAGCAGCCCGGATCTTGCCTACAATGAGCAGTTCTTC	CASSPDLAYNEQFF
TRBV7-9	TRBJ2-4	-	-	TGTGCCAGCAGCTCAACTTCAGGGGCCAAAAACATTCAGTACTTC	CASSSTSGAKNIQYF
TRBV3-1	TRBJ2-3	-	-	TGTGCCAGCAGCCAAAGAGGGGCTGCGGACACAGATACGCAGTATTTT	CASSQRGAADTDTQYF
TRBV27	TRBJ2-7	-	-	TGTGCCAGCAGTCCACTTCGCAGCCACGAGCAGTACTTC	CASSPLRSHEQYF
TRBV11-2	TRBJ2-2	-	-	TGTGCCAGCAGCGTAGGCGTTCGCAGCACCGGGGAGCTGTTTTTT	CASSVGVRSTGELFF
TRBV20-1	TRBJ1-3	-	-	TGCAGTGCTAGAGAAGGGCTAAAGGGAAACACCATATATTTT	CSAREGLKGNTIYF
TRBV7-9	TRBJ2-5	-	TRBD1	TGTGCCAGCAGCTGCTTTCGATCCCAGGGGGCAGGGGAGACCCAGTACTTC	CASSCFRSQGAGETQYF
TRBV6-5	TRBJ2-7	-	-	TGTGCCAGCAGTTACTCTACGGACAGTCCCGAGCAGTACTTC	CASSYSTDSPEQYF
TRBV7-9	TRBJ1-1	few	-	TGTGCCAGCAGCTTAGAACAGGAGGACACTGAAGCTTTCTTT	CASSLEQEDTEAFF
TRBV7-6	TRBJ2-1	few	-	TGTGCCAGCAGTGTAGAGGGCATCGGGTCGAACAATGAGCAGTTCTTC	CASSVEGIGSNNEQFF
TRBV4-1	TRBJ2-1	few	TRBD2	TGCGCCAGCAGCCGCATCAGGCAGTCAGCGGGAGAGGGTGAGCAGTTCTTC	CASSRIRQSAGEGEQFF
TRBV6-1	TRBJ2-5	-	TRBD2	TGTGCCAGCAGTGATGGGACTAGCGGGAGCTGGTTCCAAGAGACCCAGTACTTC	CASSDGTSGSWFQETQYF
TRBV2	TRBJ2-7	-	TRBD1	TGTGCCAGCGGCAGAGACCCGGGACAGGGGAACGAGCAGTACTTC	CASGRDPGQGNEQYF
TRBV19	TRBJ2-1	-	-	TGTGCCAGTAGTGCACACTTGACAGGCAATGAGCAGTTCTTC	CASSAHLTGNEQFF
TRBV24-1	TRBJ2-3	few	-	TGTGCCACCAGTGATTTGTTGGCAGATACGCAGTATTTT	CATSDLLADTQYF
TRBV20-1	TRBJ2-3	many	TRBD2	TGCAGTGCTAGAGATAAAGCGGGAGGGTTTGCAGATACGCAGTATTTT	CSARDKAGGFADTQYF
TRBV6-1	TRBJ2-7	many	TRBD2	TGTGCCAGCAGTGGGTGGGAGGGCGAGCAGTACTTC	CASSGWEGEQYF
TRBV20-1	TRBJ2-5	-	TRBD2	TGCAGTGCACCGGCGGCGGGAGGGCTAATTGGAGAGACCCAGTACTTC	CSAPAAGGLIGETQYF
TRBV9	TRBJ2-7	-	-	TGTGCCAGCAGCCCAGAGGCGGGATACGAGCAGTACTTC	CASSPEAGYEQYF
TRBV2	TRBJ2-3	many	TRBD1	TGTGCCAGCAGTTCGGGTGCAGGGGGCGCAGATACGCAGTATTTT	CASSSGAGGADTQYF
TRBV24-1	TRBJ1-3	-	-	TGTGCCGTTCGGACAGCCCCGTTATCTGGAAACACCATATATTTT	CAVRTAPLSGNTIYF
TRBV20-1	TRBJ2-1	few	TRBD2	TGCAGTGCTAGAGACGGAGCGGGAGGGCGCCATGAGCAGTTCTTC	CSARDGAGGRHEQFF
TRBV11-2	TRBJ1-1	many	-	TGTGCCAGCAGCTTAACTACCACAGCTGAAGCTTTCTTT	CASSLTTTAEAFF
TRBV19	TRBJ2-7	-	TRBD2	TGTGCCAGTAGTTCCGGGAGGAACGAGCAGTACTTC	CASSSGRNEQYF
TRBV2	TRBJ2-1	-	-	TGTGCCAGCAGTGAAGCCGGGGTCTTC	CASSEAGVF
TRBV6-1	TRBJ2-1	many	-	TGTGCCAGCAGGCCCTTGGGGGACAACAATGAGCAGTTCTTC	CASRPLGDNNEQFF
TRBV25-1	TRBJ2-5	-	TRBD2	TGTGCCAGCAGTGAAATTGGAGCGGGGGACCAAGAGACCCAGTACTTC	CASSEIGAGDQETQYF
TRBV10-3	TRBJ2-3	-	-	TGTGCCATCAGTGAGCGTGGTAGCCCGTTGCCCTACACAGATACGCAGTATTTT	CAISERGSPLPYTDTQYF
TRBV28	TRBJ2-7	-	TRBD2	TGCGCCAGCAGTTTATTGAGTATGGGACTGTCGGGGGGGGAGCAGTACTTC	CASSLLSMGLSGGEQYF
TRBV20-1	TRBJ2-7	once	-	TGCAGTGCTAGACCCTCCCGGACAGTCTACGAGCAGTACTTC	CSARPSRTVYEQYF
TRBV20-1	TRBJ2-2	-	TRBD2	TGCAGTGCTAGAGATATTCTAGCGGGGGTAGGGGGGGAGCTGTTTTTT	CSARDILAGVGGELFF
TRBV5-1	TRBJ2-3	-	TRBD2	TGCACCAGCAGCTATAGCGGGAGGTGGGCAGATACGCAGTATTTT	CTSSYSGRWADTQYF
TRBV7-2	TRBJ1-1	many	TRBD1	TGTGCCAGCAGCCGACAGGGGAGCACTGAAGCTTTCTTT	CASSRQGSTEAFF
TRBV27	TRBJ2-7	many	TRBD2	TGTGCCAGCGCCCTAGCGGCGAGCTCCTACGAGCAGTACTTC	CASALAASSYEQYF
TRBV11-3	TRBJ2-2	few	-	TGTGCCAGCAGGGGTTTGAAACGGGGGACCGGGGAGCTGTTTTTT	CASRGLKRGTGELFF